Only a few counts were recorded for the clone carrying this TCR beta chain. Its specificity is unknown. The sample originates from a study of blood T cells in healthy people across ages. Whole-study findings and limits: With naive T cell percentage, TCR beta diversity showed a strong correlation.

The authors ran a second PCR of 7 to 11 cycles using a sample-barcoded 5' primer and a J-beta primer mix. TCRdb ran MiXCR on the 5' RACE reads and lists one entry per CDR3 protein. The sample has fewer than 700,000 distinct CDR3 sequences, 40% to 45% seen once. Material: blood. The clonotype comes from a man older than 75 in good health.

As DNA, the CDR3 is TGCGCCAGCAGCCGCAGAAGGGGGGCAGGGACCCAGTACTTC. Translated: CASSRRRGAGTQYF. The rearrangement links TRBV5-1 to TRBJ2-5, with D perhaps TRBD1 or TRBD2 (6 bases each). Germline CDR1 SGHRS, CDR2 YFSETQ. The CDR3 is made up of 14 amino acids. Deletions cut 4 bases from V and 7 bases from J, with 17 bases between.